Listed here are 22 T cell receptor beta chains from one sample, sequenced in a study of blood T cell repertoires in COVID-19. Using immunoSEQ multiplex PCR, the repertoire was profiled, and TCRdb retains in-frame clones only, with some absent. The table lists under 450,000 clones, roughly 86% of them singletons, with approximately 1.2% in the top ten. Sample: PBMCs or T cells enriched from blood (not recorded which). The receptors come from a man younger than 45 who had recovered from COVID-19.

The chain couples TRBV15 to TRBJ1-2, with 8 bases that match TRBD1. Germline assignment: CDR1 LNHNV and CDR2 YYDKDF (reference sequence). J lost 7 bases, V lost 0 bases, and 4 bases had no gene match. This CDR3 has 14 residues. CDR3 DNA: TGTGCCACCAGCAGAGATCGGACAGGGCTTGGCTACACCTTC. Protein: CATSRDRTGLGYTF.

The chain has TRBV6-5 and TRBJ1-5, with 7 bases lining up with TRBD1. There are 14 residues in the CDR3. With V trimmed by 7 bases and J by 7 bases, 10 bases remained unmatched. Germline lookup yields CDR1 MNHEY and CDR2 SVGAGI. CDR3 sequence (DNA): TGTGCCAGCATCGAAGGGGGCCTTCTACAGCCCCAGCATTTT. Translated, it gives CASIEGGLLQPQHF.

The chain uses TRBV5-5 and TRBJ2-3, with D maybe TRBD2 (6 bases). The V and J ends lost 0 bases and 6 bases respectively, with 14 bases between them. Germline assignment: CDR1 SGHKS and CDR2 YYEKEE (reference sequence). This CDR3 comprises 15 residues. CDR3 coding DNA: TGTGCCAGCAGCTTGGAATTGGCGGGGTGGGATACGCAGTATTTT. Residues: CASSLELAGWDTQYF.

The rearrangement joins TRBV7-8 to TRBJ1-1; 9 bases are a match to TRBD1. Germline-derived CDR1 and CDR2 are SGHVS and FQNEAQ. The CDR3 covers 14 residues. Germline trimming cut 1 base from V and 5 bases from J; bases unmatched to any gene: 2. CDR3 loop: CASSLDRGPTEAFF. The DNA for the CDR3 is TGTGCCAGCAGCTTAGACAGGGGGCCAACTGAAGCTTTCTTT.

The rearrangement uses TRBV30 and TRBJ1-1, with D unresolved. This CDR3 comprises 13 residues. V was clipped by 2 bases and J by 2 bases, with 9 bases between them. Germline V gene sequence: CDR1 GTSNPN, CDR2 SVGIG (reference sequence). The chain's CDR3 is CAWSSLFNTEAFF. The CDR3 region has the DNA TGTGCCTGGAGTTCGTTATTTAACACTGAAGCTTTCTTT. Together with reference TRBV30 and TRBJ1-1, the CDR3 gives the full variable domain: SQTIHQWPATLVQPVGSPLSLECTVEGTSNPNLYWYRQAAGRGLQLLFYSVGIGQISSEVPQNLSASRPQDRQFILSSKKLLLSDSGFYLCAWSSLFNTEAFFGQGTRLTVV.

The CDR3 is CASRETSGGGSYSPLHF. The CDR3 DNA reads TGTGCCAGCAGGGAAACCTCAGGGGGCGGCAGTTATTCACCCCTCCACTTT. The chain uses TRBV28 and TRBJ1-6; TRBD1 matches 8 bases. Trimming at V came to 6 bases and at J to 8 bases, leaving 15 bases not matched to a gene. CDR1 MDHEN and CDR2 SYDVKM come from the germline V gene. The CDR3 is 17 amino acids.

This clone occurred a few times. DNA of the CDR3: TGTGCCAGCAGCTTAGCCGGGACAACATACGAGCAGTACTTC. Amino acids: CASSLAGTTYEQYF. The chain has TRBV7-9 and TRBJ2-7; tentative D call: TRBD1 (6 bases). The germline V gene encodes CDR1 SEHNR and CDR2 FQNEAQ (reference sequence). The V end was cut by 0 bases, the J end by 4 bases, with 10 bases between. The CDR3 length is 14 residues.

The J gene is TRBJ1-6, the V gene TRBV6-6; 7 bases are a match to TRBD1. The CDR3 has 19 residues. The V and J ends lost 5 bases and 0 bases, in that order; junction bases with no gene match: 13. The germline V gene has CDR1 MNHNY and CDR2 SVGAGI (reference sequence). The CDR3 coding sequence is TGTGCCAGCAGTCTTTCTGACAGGGTGAAAAGCTCCTATAATTCACCCCTCCACTTT. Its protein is CASSLSDRVKSSYNSPLHF.

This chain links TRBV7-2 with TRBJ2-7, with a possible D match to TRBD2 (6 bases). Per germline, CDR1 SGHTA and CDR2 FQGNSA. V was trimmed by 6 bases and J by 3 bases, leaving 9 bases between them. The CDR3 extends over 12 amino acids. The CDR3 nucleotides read TGTGCCAGCAGGGGGGGTTACTACGAGCAGTACTTC. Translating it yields CASRGGYYEQYF.

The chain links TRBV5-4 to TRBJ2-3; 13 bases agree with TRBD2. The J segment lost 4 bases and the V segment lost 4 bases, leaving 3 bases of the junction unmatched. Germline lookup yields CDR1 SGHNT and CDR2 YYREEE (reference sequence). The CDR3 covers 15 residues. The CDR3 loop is CASSTSGGAPDTQYF. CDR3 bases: TGTGCCAGCAGCACTAGCGGGGGGGCCCCAGATACGCAGTATTTT.

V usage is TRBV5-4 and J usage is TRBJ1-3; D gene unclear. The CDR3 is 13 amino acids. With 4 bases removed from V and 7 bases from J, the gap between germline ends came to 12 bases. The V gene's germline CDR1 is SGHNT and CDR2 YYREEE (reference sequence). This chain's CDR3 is CASSMTSANTIYF. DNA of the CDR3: TGTGCCAGCAGCATGACTAGTGCGAACACCATATATTTT. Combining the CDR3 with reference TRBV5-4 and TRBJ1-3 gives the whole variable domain ETGVTQSPTHLIKTRGQQVTLRCSSQSGHNTVSWYQQALGQGPQFIFQYYREEENGRGNFPPRFSGLQFPNYSSELNVNALELDDSALYLCASSMTSANTIYFGEGSWLTVV.

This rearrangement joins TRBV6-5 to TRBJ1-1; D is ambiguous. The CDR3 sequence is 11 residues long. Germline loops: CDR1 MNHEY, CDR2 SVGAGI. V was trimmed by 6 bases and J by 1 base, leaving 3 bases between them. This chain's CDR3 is CASSKNTEAFF. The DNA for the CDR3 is TGTGCCAGCAGCAAGAACACTGAAGCTTTCTTT.

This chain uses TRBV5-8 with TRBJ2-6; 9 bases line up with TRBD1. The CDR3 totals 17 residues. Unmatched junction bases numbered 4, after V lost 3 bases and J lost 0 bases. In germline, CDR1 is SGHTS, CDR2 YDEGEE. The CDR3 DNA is TGTGCCAGCAGCTCGGACAGGGGTAGCTCTGGGGCCAACGTCCTGACTTTC. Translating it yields CASSSDRGSSGANVLTF.

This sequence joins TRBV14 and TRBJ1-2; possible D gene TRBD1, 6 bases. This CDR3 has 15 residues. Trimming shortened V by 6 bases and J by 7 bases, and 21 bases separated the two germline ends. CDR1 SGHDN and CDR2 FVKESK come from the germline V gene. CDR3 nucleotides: TGTGCCAGCAGTACCGCCGGGACAACCCTTGGTGGCTACACCTTC. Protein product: CASSTAGTTLGGYTF.

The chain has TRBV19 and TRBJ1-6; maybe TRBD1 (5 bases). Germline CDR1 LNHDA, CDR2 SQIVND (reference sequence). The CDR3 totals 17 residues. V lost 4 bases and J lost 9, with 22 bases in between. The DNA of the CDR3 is TGTGCCAGTAGTAGAGCCGACAGTATGGGGGGTTTTTCACCCCTCCACTTT. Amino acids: CASSRADSMGGFSPLHF.

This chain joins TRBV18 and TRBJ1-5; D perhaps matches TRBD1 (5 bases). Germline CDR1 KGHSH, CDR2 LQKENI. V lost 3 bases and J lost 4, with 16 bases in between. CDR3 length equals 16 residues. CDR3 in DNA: TGTGCCAGCTCACCCCCCTACTCCTCAGGGAATCAGCCCCAGCATTTT. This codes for CASSPPYSSGNQPQHF.

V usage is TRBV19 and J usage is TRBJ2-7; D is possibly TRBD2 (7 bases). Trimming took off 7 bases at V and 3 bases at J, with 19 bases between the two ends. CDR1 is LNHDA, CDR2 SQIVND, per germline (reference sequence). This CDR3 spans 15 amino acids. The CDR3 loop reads CASNMREGEGYEQYF. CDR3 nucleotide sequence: TGTGCCAGTAACATGAGGGAGGGGGAAGGCTACGAGCAGTACTTC.

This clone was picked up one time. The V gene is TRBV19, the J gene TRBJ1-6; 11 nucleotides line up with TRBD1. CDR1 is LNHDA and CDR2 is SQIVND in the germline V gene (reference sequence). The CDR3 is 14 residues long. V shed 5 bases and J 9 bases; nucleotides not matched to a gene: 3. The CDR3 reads CASSRTGGFSPLHF. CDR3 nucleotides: TGTGCCAGTAGTCGGACAGGGGGCTTTTCACCCCTCCACTTT.

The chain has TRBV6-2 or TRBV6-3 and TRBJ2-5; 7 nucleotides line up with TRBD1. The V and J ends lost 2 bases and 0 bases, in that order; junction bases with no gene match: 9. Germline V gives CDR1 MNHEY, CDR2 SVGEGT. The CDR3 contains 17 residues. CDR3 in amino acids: CASSYLHRGGYQETQYF. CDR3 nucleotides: TGTGCCAGCAGTTACCTACACAGGGGTGGGTACCAAGAGACCCAGTACTTC.

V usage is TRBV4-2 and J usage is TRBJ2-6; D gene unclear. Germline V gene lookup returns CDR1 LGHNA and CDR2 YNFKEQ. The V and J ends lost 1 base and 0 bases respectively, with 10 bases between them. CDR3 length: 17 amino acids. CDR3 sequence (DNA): TGTGCCAGCAGCCAAGTATTTTTGAGCTCTGGGGCCAACGTCCTGACTTTC. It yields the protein CASSQVFLSSGANVLTF.

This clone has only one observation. CDR3 nucleotide sequence: TGTGCCAGCAGTCCAGGGGTCCTGAAAAACTATGGCTACACCTTC. It yields the protein CASSPGVLKNYGYTF. J is TRBJ1-2 and V is TRBV27; the D gene is possibly TRBD1 (6 bases). This CDR3 spans 15 amino acids. The germline V gene has CDR1 MNHEY and CDR2 SMNVEV (reference sequence). V was pared by 5 bases and J by 2 bases, with 15 bases between.

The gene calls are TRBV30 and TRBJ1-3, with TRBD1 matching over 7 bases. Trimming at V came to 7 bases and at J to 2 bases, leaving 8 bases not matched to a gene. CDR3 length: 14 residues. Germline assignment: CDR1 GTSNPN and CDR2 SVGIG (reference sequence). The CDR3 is CASERTGTGNTIYF. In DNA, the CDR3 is TGTGCCTCCGAACGGACAGGCACTGGAAACACCATATATTTT.